These 25 T cell receptor beta chains were all obtained from the same sample, sequenced in a study of T cell responses to AZD1222 COVID-19 vaccine. Using immunoSEQ multiplex PCR, the repertoire was profiled, and TCRdb retains in-frame clones only, with some absent. The sample shows about 76,000 clones, about 83% of them seen only once. The sample here was peripheral blood, taken 28 days after the second dose of the MenACWY control vaccine. These receptors were taken from an adult who received the MenACWY meningococcal vaccine as a control.

V and J are TRBV6-5 and TRBJ2-5; D is perhaps TRBD1 (5 bases). The CDR3 has 15 amino acids. CDR1 and CDR2 (germline): MNHEY, SVGAGI. Deletions cut 7 bases from V and 5 bases from J, with 20 bases between. The chain's CDR3 is CASTLHPRARETQYF. CDR3 in DNA: TGTGCCAGCACACTCCACCCCAGGGCCCGGGAGACCCAGTACTTC.

The chain carries TRBV28 and TRBJ1-5, with 7 bases identical to TRBD1. CDR1 is MDHEN and CDR2 is SYDVKM in the germline V gene. The V and J ends lost 5 bases and 2 bases, in that order; junction bases with no gene match: 9. The CDR3 spans 16 residues. CDR3 sequence (DNA): TGTGCCAGCAGTCCCAGGCTAACAGGGGGCAATCAGCCCCAGCATTTT. Protein: CASSPRLTGGNQPQHF. Full variable domain (outside the CDR3, taken from reference TRBV28 and TRBJ1-5): DVKVTQSSRYLVKRTGEKVFLECVQDMDHENMFWYRQDPGLGLRLIYFSYDVKMKEKGDIPEGYSVSREKKERFSLILESASTNQTSMYLCASSPRLTGGNQPQHFGDGTRLSIL.

This clone came up a few times. The V gene is TRBV5-1, the J gene TRBJ1-2; perhaps TRBD1 as D (5 bases). Germline V lookup: CDR1 SGHRS, CDR2 YFSETQ. This CDR3 contains 14 residues. With 3 bases removed from V and 10 bases from J, the gap between germline ends came to 19 bases. CDR3: CASSWEGRWEDYTF. CDR3 nucleotides: TGCGCCAGCAGCTGGGAGGGGAGGTGGGAAGACTACACCTTC.

The V call is TRBV6-1, the J call TRBJ1-2; weak D call: TRBD1 (6 bases). Trimming removed 3 bases from V and 4 bases from J, with 15 bases in between. Germline V CDR1 and CDR2: MNHNS, SASEGT. This CDR3 spans 15 amino acids. For the CDR3, the DNA is TGTGCCAGCAGTGACACAGGGACTCTCACCTATGGCTACACCTTC. It codes for CASSDTGTLTYGYTF.

The genes are TRBV12-5 and TRBJ1-5; no reliable D call. CDR3 length: 12 residues. V lost 0 bases and J 6 bases, leaving 3 bases between the germline ends. Looked up from germline, CDR1 is LGHNT and CDR2 is FRNRAP. The CDR3 bases are TGTGCTAGTGGTTTGGTACGTCAGCCCCAGCATTTT. This sequence encodes CASGLVRQPQHF.

The rearrangement links TRBV14 to TRBJ1-1, with 7 bases fitting TRBD1. Germline lookup yields CDR1 SGHDN and CDR2 FVKESK. The CDR3 consists of 15 residues. J lost 2 bases, V lost 0 bases, and 3 bases had no gene match. As DNA, the CDR3 is TGTGCCAGCAGCCAAGAACAGGGGATTAACACTGAAGCTTTCTTT. Encoded protein: CASSQEQGINTEAFF. The whole variable domain, filled in from reference TRBV14 and TRBJ1-1, reads EAGVTQFPSHSVIEKGQTVTLRCDPISGHDNLYWYRRVMGKEIKFLLHFVKESKQDESGMPNNRFLAERTGGTYSTLKVQPAELEDSGVYFCASSQEQGINTEAFFGQGTRLTVV.

The chain is built from TRBV19 and TRBJ2-2, with 8 bases lining up with TRBD1. The CDR3 runs to 16 residues. Germline V CDR1 and CDR2: LNHDA, SQIVND (reference sequence). V was pared by 1 base and J by 7 bases, with 8 bases of the junction left unmatched. CDR3 amino acids: CASSIVEQGANGELFF. In DNA form, the CDR3 reads TGTGCCAGTAGTATAGTCGAGCAGGGGGCCAACGGGGAGCTGTTTTTT. Full variable domain (rest looked up from reference TRBV19 and TRBJ2-2): DGGITQSPKYLFRKEGQNVTLSCEQNLNHDAMYWYRQDPGQGLRLIYYSQIVNDFQKGDIAEGYSVSREKKESFPLTVTSAQKNPTAFYLCASSIVEQGANGELFFGEGSRLTVL.

The J gene is TRBJ1-3, the V gene TRBV5-6; a possible D gene is TRBD1 (5 bases). This CDR3 has 17 residues. Trimming shortened V by 4 bases and J by 0 bases, and 17 bases separated the two germline ends. CDR1 is SGHDT and CDR2 is YYEEEE in the germline V gene. Here the CDR3 DNA reads TGTGCCAGCAGCCGGATAACCGGGACGGGCTCTGGAAACACCATATATTTT. This translates into CASSRITGTGSGNTIYF. The full variable domain, rest sourced from reference TRBV5-6 and TRBJ1-3, is DAGVTQSPTHLIKTRGQQVTLRCSPKSGHDTVSWYQQALGQGPQFIFQYYEEEERQRGNFPDRFSGHQFPNYSSELNVNALLLGDSALYLCASSRITGTGSGNTIYFGEGSWLTVV.

The rearrangement uses TRBV3-1 (or the pseudogene TRBV3-2) and TRBJ1-5, with 7 nucleotides matching TRBD1. V was pared by 4 bases and J by 7 bases, with 7 bases of the junction left unmatched. The CDR3 extends over 14 amino acids. Germline-derived CDR1 and CDR2 are LGHDT and YNNKEL (reference sequence). The CDR3 is CASSLGTDGQPQHF. CDR3 in DNA: TGTGCCAGCAGCCTCGGGACAGATGGGCAGCCCCAGCATTTT.

This chain joins TRBV28 and TRBJ2-7; 12 nucleotides match TRBD2. Per germline, CDR1 MDHEN and CDR2 SYDVKM. J was trimmed by 0 bases and V by 1 base; bases with no gene match: 16. CDR3 length: 21 residues. CDR3 residues: CASSLSGARPGLAGRSYEQYF. CDR3 in DNA: TGTGCCAGCAGTTTATCGGGTGCTCGTCCGGGACTAGCGGGTCGCTCCTACGAGCAGTACTTC.

V is TRBV5-5 and J is TRBJ1-1; TRBD1 is a possible D gene (5 bases). Looked up from germline, CDR1 is SGHKS and CDR2 is YYEKEE (reference sequence). There are 14 residues in the CDR3. V was shortened by 4 bases and J by 3 bases, with 13 bases between the two germline ends. CDR3 amino acids: CASSPNRRDTEAFF. In nucleotides, the CDR3 is TGTGCCAGCAGCCCGAACAGGAGGGACACTGAAGCTTTCTTT.

The chain combines TRBV5-6 with TRBJ1-6; 9 nucleotides match TRBD1. This CDR3 comprises 16 residues. Trimming at V came to 4 bases and at J to 7 bases, leaving 9 bases not matched to a gene. Looked up from germline, CDR1 is SGHDT and CDR2 is YYEEEE. The CDR3 region is CASSRGSTGGNSPLHF. The CDR3 DNA sequence: TGTGCCAGCAGCCGCGGATCTACAGGGGGCAATTCACCCCTCCACTTT.

The chain is built from TRBV6-1 and TRBJ2-1; D may be TRBD1 (5 bases). CDR1 and CDR2 (germline): MNHNS, SASEGT. The V gene lost 1 base and the J gene lost 10 bases, with 11 bases spanning the gap. This CDR3 region has 13 residues. CDR3 in amino acids: CASSEGFNREQFF. CDR3 bases: TGTGCCAGCAGTGAAGGGTTCAACAGGGAGCAGTTCTTC.

The rearrangement uses TRBV28 and TRBJ1-1; D might be TRBD1 (5 bases). Per germline, CDR1 MDHEN and CDR2 SYDVKM. The germline V and J ends were trimmed by 3 bases and 6 bases, with 14 bases remaining between them. There are 14 residues in the CDR3. CDR3 in amino acids: CASSLGGLRAEAFF. Written as DNA, the CDR3 is TGTGCCAGCAGTTTGGGGGGGTTGAGGGCTGAAGCTTTCTTT.

This chain joins TRBV6-1 and TRBJ2-3; no firm D call. The germline CDR1 and CDR2 sequences are MNHNS and SASEGT. CDR3 size: 14 residues. Trimming stripped 2 bases from V and 2 bases from J, with 8 bases between. The CDR3 region has the DNA TGTGCCAGCAGTGAAACCTTCGCCACAGATACGCAGTATTTT. Translating gives CASSETFATDTQYF.

There are a few counts of this clone. The CDR3 protein is CASSLTGQGEAFF. CDR3 in DNA: TGTGCCAGCAGCTTAACGGGGCAGGGTGAGGCTTTCTTT. The rearrangement uses TRBV7-3 and TRBJ1-1; D perhaps matches TRBD1 (5 bases). CDR1 and CDR2 from the germline V gene are SGHTA and FQGTGA. V dropped 0 bases and J dropped 11 bases, with 13 bases sitting between them. This CDR3 region has 13 residues.

The CDR3 DNA sequence: TGTGCCAGCACTCCCAGGCCTCATAGCAATCAGCCCCAGCATTTT. Its protein is CASTPRPHSNQPQHF. This chain uses TRBV6-5 with TRBJ1-5; D gene unclear. Between the trimmed V and J ends, which lost 7 bases and 0 bases, there was a span of 13 bases. This CDR3 spans 15 amino acids. Germline V lookup: CDR1 MNHEY, CDR2 SVGAGI.

A single count supports this clone. This chain joins TRBV29-1 and TRBJ2-4; 7 nucleotides match TRBD2. CDR1 SQVTM and CDR2 ANQGSEA come from the germline V gene. The V gene end was trimmed by 4 bases and the J gene end by 1 base; junction bases not matched to a gene: 1. The CDR3 runs to 13 residues. For the CDR3, the DNA is TGCAGCGTTGTCGGGAGGGCCAAAAACATTCAGTACTTC. As protein: CSVVGRAKNIQYF. Filled out from reference TRBV29-1 and TRBJ2-4, the complete variable domain reads SAVISQKPSRDICQRGTSLTIQCQVDSQVTMMFWYRQQPGQSLTLIATANQGSEATYESGFVIDKFPISRPNLTFSTLTVSNMSPEDSSIYLCSVVGRAKNIQYFGAGTRLSVL.

This chain links TRBV14 with TRBJ2-3; TRBD2 matches at 8 bases. The germline V gene encodes CDR1 SGHDN and CDR2 FVKESK. The CDR3 consists of 16 residues. The V gene end was trimmed by 0 bases and the J gene end by 7 bases; junction bases not matched to a gene: 9. As DNA, the CDR3 is TGTGCCAGCAGCCAAGATGCGACGGGAGGGCAGAATACGCAGTATTTT. Protein sequence: CASSQDATGGQNTQYF.

Concerning this clone: The sample contains more than one DNA sequence encoding this CDR3. This chain joins TRBV9 and TRBJ1-6, with D possibly being TRBD1 (5 bases). The V gene's germline CDR1 is SGDLS and CDR2 YYNGEE. The V end was cut by 5 bases, the J end by 6 bases, with 9 bases between. The CDR3 runs 13 residues. The CDR3 region has the DNA TGTGCCAGCAGTTCAGGGCCTAATTCACCCCTCCACTTT. Translating it yields CASSSGPNSPLHF.

The V call is TRBV18, the J call TRBJ2-6; D is tentatively TRBD1 or TRBD2 (5 bases each). This CDR3 region has 15 residues. V was trimmed by 6 bases and J by 2 bases, leaving 11 bases between them. CDR1 is KGHSH, CDR2 LQKENI, per germline. DNA of the CDR3: TGTGCCAGCTCCCTCAGGGACCCTGGGGCCAACGTCCTGACTTTC. This encodes CASSLRDPGANVLTF.

The rearrangement uses TRBV2 and TRBJ1-2, with TRBD1 matching 8 bases. Germline assignment: CDR1 SNHLY and CDR2 FYNNEI. J was trimmed by 2 bases and V by 4 bases; bases with no gene match: 6. CDR3 length: 15 residues. As DNA, the CDR3 is TGTGCCAGCAGTGTACGGGGACAGGCAAACTATGGCTACACCTTC. It specifies CASSVRGQANYGYTF.

The J gene is TRBJ2-1, the V gene TRBV6-6; TRBD1 matches 7 bases. Germline V gene sequence: CDR1 MNHNY, CDR2 SVGAGI (reference sequence). Unmatched junction bases numbered 8, after V lost 5 bases and J lost 7 bases. The CDR3 contains 14 residues. The CDR3 sequence is CASSTPGGRNEQFF. CDR3 nucleotide sequence: TGTGCCAGCAGTACGCCAGGGGGACGGAATGAGCAGTTCTTC.

This clone appeared once. The CDR3 bases are TGTGCCAGCAGTTTGGGGCAGGATAATGAAAAACTGTTTTTT. Protein sequence: CASSLGQDNEKLFF. The rearrangement uses TRBV28 and TRBJ1-4, with D possibly TRBD1 on 5 matching bases. The CDR3 length is 14 residues. Between the trimmed V and J ends, which lost 3 bases and 4 bases, there was a span of 9 bases. The germline V gene has CDR1 MDHEN and CDR2 SYDVKM.

The V gene is TRBV7-9, the J gene TRBJ2-1; unclear D gene. The CDR3 is 13 residues long. Germline V lookup: CDR1 SEHNR, CDR2 FQNEAQ (reference sequence). Deletions cut 1 base from V and 6 bases from J, with 7 bases between. The CDR3 DNA reads TGTGCCAGCAGCTTAGGTTCAATCAATGAGCAGTTCTTC. Protein sequence: CASSLGSINEQFF.